Detailed here is one TCR beta chain. What it binds is not known. The data were taken from a study of shared clonotypes between healthy human individuals. Germline values: CDR1 MGHRA, CDR2 YSYEKL. Between the trimmed V and J ends, which lost 0 bases and 9 bases, there was a span of 12 bases. The length of the CDR3 is 15 residues. TCRdb keeps only in-frame clones here, not all; method: immunoSEQ multiplex PCR. The sample holds roughly 2 million clones, around 95% seen once. CD45RA-negative memory and CD45RA+ naive subsets were split from the CD4+ cells. Study observations and caveats: Sharing across four donors was highest in naive CD4 (around 5%) and lowest in memory CD8 (0.4%). Among non-shared clonotypes, generation probabilities were lower than among those shared by all four donors.

This sequence originates from a young man in good health. Sequenced input: naive CD4+ T cells sorted from blood. The subset was: CD45RA+ positively selected. The rearrangement links TRBV4-1 to TRBJ1-6; D uncertain. In DNA form, the CDR3 reads TGCGCCAGCAGCCAAGATTCAGGCAGGAGTTCACCCCTCCACTTT. It translates to CASSQDSGRSSPLHF.